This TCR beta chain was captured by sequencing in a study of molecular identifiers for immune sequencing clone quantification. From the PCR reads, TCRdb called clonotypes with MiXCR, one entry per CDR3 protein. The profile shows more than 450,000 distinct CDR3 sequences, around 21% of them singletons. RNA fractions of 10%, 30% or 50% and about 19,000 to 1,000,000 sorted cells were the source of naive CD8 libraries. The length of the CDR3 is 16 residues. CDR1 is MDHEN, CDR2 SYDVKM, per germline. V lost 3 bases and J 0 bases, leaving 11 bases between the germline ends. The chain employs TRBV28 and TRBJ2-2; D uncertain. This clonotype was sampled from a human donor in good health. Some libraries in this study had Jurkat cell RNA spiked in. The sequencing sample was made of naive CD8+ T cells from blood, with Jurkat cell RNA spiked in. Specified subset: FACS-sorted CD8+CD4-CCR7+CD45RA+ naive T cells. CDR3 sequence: CASSLLGGANTGELFF. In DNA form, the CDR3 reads TGTGCCAGCAGTTTGCTCGGCGGTGCGAACACCGGGGAGCTGTTTTTT.